This T cell receptor (beta chain) derives from a study of blood T cell repertoires in COVID-19. About the study: The origin of the acute and convalescent COVID-19 samples was the United States, Italy and Spain.

Recruited during active infection, patients (from Seattle) were subsequently followed longitudinally. V lost 4 bases, J lost 2 bases, and 8 bases lay in between. This CDR3 is 14 amino acids long. The V gene's germline CDR1 is KGHSH and CDR2 LQKENI. Source study methods: Estimates of nucleated cell counts were drawn from the amplification of reference gene primers. Sequenced by immunoSEQ multiplex PCR; TCRdb stores in-frame clones only, minus some. That table supplies the V and J calls and clone size; D and trimming were determined from the DNA. The sample lists around 210,000 clones, roughly 85% seen once, with 4% to 6% in the top ten. A remark on this clone: The same CDR3 can be traced to other DNA sequences in this sample.

This TCR came from a man in his fifties with COVID-19, enrolled during active disease. The J gene is TRBJ2-2, the V gene TRBV18; maybe TRBD1 (5 bases). Sequences were obtained from peripheral blood. As DNA, the CDR3 is TGTGCCAGCTCACGTCAGGGAAACACCGGGGAGCTGTTTTTT. Its translation is CASSRQGNTGELFF.